The sequence of this T cell receptor beta chain was determined in a study of blood T cell repertoires in COVID-19. The CDR3 is 16 amino acids. CDR1 is MNHEY and CDR2 is SVGAGI in the germline V gene. J was trimmed by 6 bases and V by 4 bases; bases with no gene match: 10. The repertoire was sequenced with immunoSEQ multiplex PCR; TCRdb's copy has only in-frame clones and lacks some. The table records about 54,000 clones, 75% to 85% of them present only once. The source material was peripheral blood. The TCR comes from a woman aged 55-70 years with acute or convalescent COVID-19. The chain employs TRBV6-5 and TRBJ2-3, with 10 positions matching TRBD1. The CDR3 is CASSSWAGQGKDTQYF. As DNA, the CDR3 is TGTGCCAGCAGTTCCTGGGCGGGACAGGGGAAGGATACGCAGTATTTT.